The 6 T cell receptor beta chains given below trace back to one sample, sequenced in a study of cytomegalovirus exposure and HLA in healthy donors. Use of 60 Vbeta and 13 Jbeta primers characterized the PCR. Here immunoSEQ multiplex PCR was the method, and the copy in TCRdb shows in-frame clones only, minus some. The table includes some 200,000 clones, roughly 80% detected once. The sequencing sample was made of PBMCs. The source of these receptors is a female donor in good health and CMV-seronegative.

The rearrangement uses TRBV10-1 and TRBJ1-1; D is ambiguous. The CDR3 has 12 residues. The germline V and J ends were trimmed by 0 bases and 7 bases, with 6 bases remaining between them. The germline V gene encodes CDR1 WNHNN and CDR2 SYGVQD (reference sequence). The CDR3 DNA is TGCGCCAGCAGTGAGTCCCACTATGAAGCTTTCTTT. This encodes CASSESHYEAFF.

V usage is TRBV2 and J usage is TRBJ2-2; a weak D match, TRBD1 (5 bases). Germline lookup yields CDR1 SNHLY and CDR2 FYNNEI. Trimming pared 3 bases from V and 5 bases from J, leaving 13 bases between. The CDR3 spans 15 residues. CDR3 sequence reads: CASSDPFRATGELFF. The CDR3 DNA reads TGTGCCAGCAGTGATCCCTTCAGGGCTACCGGGGAGCTGTTTTTT.

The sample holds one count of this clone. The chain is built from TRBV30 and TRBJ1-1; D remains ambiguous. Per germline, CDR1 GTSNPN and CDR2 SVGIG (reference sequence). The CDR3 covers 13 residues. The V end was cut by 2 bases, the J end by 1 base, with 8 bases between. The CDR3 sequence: CAWSRRANTEAFF. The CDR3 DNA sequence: TGTGCCTGGAGTAGGCGGGCGAACACTGAAGCTTTCTTT.

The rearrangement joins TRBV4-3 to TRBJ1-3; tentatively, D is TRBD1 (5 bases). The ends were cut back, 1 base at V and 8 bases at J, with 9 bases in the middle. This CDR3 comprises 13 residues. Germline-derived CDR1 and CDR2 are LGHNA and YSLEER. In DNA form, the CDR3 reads TGCGCCAGCAGCCAAGCGGGGGGGGACACCATATATTTT. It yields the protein CASSQAGGDTIYF.

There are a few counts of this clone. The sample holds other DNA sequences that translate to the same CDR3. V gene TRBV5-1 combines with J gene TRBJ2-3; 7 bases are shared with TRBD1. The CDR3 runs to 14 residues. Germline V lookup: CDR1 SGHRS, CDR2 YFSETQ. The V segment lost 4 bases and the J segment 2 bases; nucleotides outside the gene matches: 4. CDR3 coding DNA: TGCGCCAGCAGCCCCGGGACAGTCACAGATACGCAGTATTTT. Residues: CASSPGTVTDTQYF.

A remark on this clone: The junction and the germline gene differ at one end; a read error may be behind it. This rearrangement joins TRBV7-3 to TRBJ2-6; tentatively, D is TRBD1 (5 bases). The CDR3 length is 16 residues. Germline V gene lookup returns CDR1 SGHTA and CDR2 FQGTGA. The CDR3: CASSLSPSTGANVPTF. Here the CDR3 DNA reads TGTGCCAGCAGCTTATCCCCTTCCACTGGGGCCAACGTCCCGACTTTC.